The 28 T cell receptor beta chains below were found in one sample sequenced in a study of metastatic and nonmetastatic thyroid tumors. Before thyroid surgery, none of the patients had received any treatment. MiXCR re-clonotyped the PCR reads for TCRdb. The sample lists over 6,000 clones; 27% were seen once. Sequenced material: adjacent normal tissue. The receptors originated from a female donor with papillary thyroid cancer or a benign thyroid nodule (not recorded which). Some clones in this sample may be carry-over from other donors' samples.

This clone has more than one count but fewer than ten. Given the absence of the conserved phenylalanine or tryptophan at the CDR3 end, a read error is likely. This chain joins TRBV27 and TRBJ2-2; no clear D. CDR3 length: 15 residues. Germline V gene data show CDR1 as MNHEY and CDR2 as SMNVEV (reference sequence). Deletions cut 3 bases from V and 9 bases from J, with 17 bases between. The CDR3 loop reads CASSLGSLWTWELFL. CDR3 coding DNA: TGTGCCAGCAGTTTGGGCAGCTTATGGACCTGGGAGCTGTTTCTT.

The J gene is TRBJ2-7, the V gene TRBV5-1; 10 positions match TRBD1. Germline trimming cut 3 bases from V and 1 base from J; bases unmatched to any gene: 4. The CDR3 loop spans 15 amino acids. In germline, CDR1 is SGHRS, CDR2 YFSETQ. The CDR3 DNA reads TGCGCCAGCAGCTGGGGGGACAGGGGTTCCTACGAGCAGTACTTC. It codes for CASSWGDRGSYEQYF.

This clone is categorized as medium-sized (0.01 to 0.1%). The chain joins TRBV19 to TRBJ2-1; 9 bases are shared with TRBD2. Trimming removed 5 bases from V and 5 bases from J; junction bases left unmatched: 7. The CDR3 consists of 15 residues. Germline V lookup: CDR1 LNHDA, CDR2 SQIVND (reference sequence). The CDR3 here is CASSDSGRFHNEQFF. In DNA form, the CDR3 reads TGTGCCAGTAGTGACAGCGGGAGGTTCCACAATGAGCAGTTCTTC.

This chain connects TRBV5-5 to TRBJ1-2, with TRBD1 as a possible D gene (5 bases). The V end lost 5 bases, the J end lost 4 bases, and 15 bases lay between the germline ends. Germline V gives CDR1 SGHKS, CDR2 YYEKEE (reference sequence). The CDR3 is 14 residues long. The CDR3 protein is CASRPVGQSYGYTF. CDR3 nucleotides: TGTGCCAGCAGGCCGGTGGGGCAGAGCTATGGCTACACCTTC.

This clone has ten or more counts. J is TRBJ2-5 and V is TRBV5-6; 9 bases are a match to TRBD2. The CDR3 runs 14 residues. V was clipped by 3 bases and J by 4 bases; unmatched bases: 4. The germline gives CDR1 SGHDT, CDR2 YYEEEE. CDR3 in DNA: TGTGCCAGCAGCTCGCGACTAGCGGCAGAGACCCAGTACTTC. This sequence encodes CASSSRLAAETQYF.

The rearrangement links TRBV6-1 to TRBJ1-2; TRBD1 might be the D (6 bases). V was clipped by 8 bases and J by 2 bases, with 12 bases between them. Germline-derived CDR1 and CDR2 are MNHNS and SASEGT. This CDR3 region has 13 residues. The CDR3 protein is CASDRTRNYGYTF. CDR3 sequence (DNA): TGTGCCAGCGACAGGACCCGAAACTATGGCTACACCTTC.

CDR3: CASSRGLRSGNTIYF. CDR3 bases: TGTGCCAGTTCCCGCGGGCTCCGCTCTGGAAACACCATATATTTT. The genes are TRBV28 and TRBJ1-3; D remains unclear. The CDR3 is 15 amino acids. Trimming cost V 9 bases and J 0 bases, with 15 bases left between them. Germline loops: CDR1 MDHEN, CDR2 SYDVKM.

Relative to its sample, this clone is large. The CDR3: CASSLAGEGGYTF. The DNA of the CDR3 is TGTGCCAGCAGTCTGGCAGGGGAAGGTGGCTACACCTTC. J is TRBJ1-2 and V is TRBV6-1, with a weak D call TRBD1 (6 bases). Looked up from germline, CDR1 is MNHNS and CDR2 is SASEGT. Trimming removed 5 bases at V and 7 bases at J, with 14 bases between. The CDR3 contains 13 residues.

The CDR3 sequence is CASSYPGQETQYF. CDR3 coding DNA: TGTGCCAGCAGTTACCCAGGGCAAGAGACCCAGTACTTC. The chain combines TRBV6-5 with TRBJ2-5; D might be TRBD1 (5 bases). Germline loops: CDR1 MNHEY, CDR2 SVGAGI. CDR3 length: 13 residues. V shed 2 bases and J shed 2 bases, with 6 bases lying between them.

For this clone: The conserved phenylalanine or tryptophan normally closing the CDR3 is absent here, so this likely arose from a read error. No DNA is shown, since the ends of the CDR3 on it are uncertain; the CDR3 is the one TCRdb lists. The gene calls are TRBV19 and TRBJ2-4; the table gives TRBD2 as D, unverified against the DNA. Inclusive of both ends, the CDR3 amounts to 11 amino acids. From germline, CDR1 is LNHDA and CDR2 SQIVND (reference sequence). The CDR3 sequence: CASSTHTTRAY.

In its sample, this clone was seen a few times. This chain uses TRBV28 with TRBJ2-3, with D possibly matching TRBD1 (5 bases). This CDR3 has 13 residues. The germline V gene has CDR1 MDHEN and CDR2 SYDVKM. V was cut by 4 bases and J by 11 bases, with 16 bases left in between. In DNA form, the CDR3 reads TGTGCCAGCAGTTGGAGCCTAGGACAAGAGCAGTATTTT. This translates into CASSWSLGQEQYF.

This clone has a single count. At one end the junction does not follow the germline gene, possibly because of a read error. This sequence joins TRBV7-7 and TRBJ2-7; no reliable D call. Germline values: CDR1 SSHAT, CDR2 FNYEAQ (reference sequence). The CDR3 contains 13 residues. The CDR3: CASSSELSYEQYF. The CDR3 coding sequence is TGTGCTAGCAGCTCTGAGCTAAGCTACGAGCAGTACTTC.

This clone has at least ten counts. The V and J genes are TRBV5-1 and TRBJ2-1, with TRBD1 identical over 7 bases. The CDR3 length is 18 residues. Germline V gene sequence: CDR1 SGHRS, CDR2 YFSETQ. J gave up 0 bases and V 0 bases, and 9 bases lay outside the gene matches. The DNA of the CDR3 is TGCGCCAGCAGCTTGGGTGGGGTGACAGGGAGCTCCTACAATGAGCAGTTCTTC. Its translation: CASSLGGVTGSSYNEQFF.

This clone appeared many times. An end of the junction differs from the germline gene, which may be a read error. V gene TRBV6-1 combines with J gene TRBJ1-1; no clear D gene. Germline CDR1 MNHNS, CDR2 SASEGT. The CDR3 runs 8 residues. The DNA of the CDR3 is TGTGCCAGCAGGGAAGCTTTCTTT. Translating gives CASREAFF.

This clone was counted between two and nine times. The V and J genes are TRBV6-1 and TRBJ1-2, with TRBD1 matching over 9 bases. V shed 5 bases and J 4 bases; nucleotides not matched to a gene: 5. From germline, CDR1 is MNHNS and CDR2 SASEGT. The CDR3 length is 14 residues. The CDR3 DNA reads TGTGCCAGCAGTAGAAAGACAGGGGGCTATGGCTACACCTTC. Residues: CASSRKTGGYGYTF.

This clone occurred a few times. This chain links TRBV12-3 or TRBV12-4 with TRBJ1-1; 7 bases agree with TRBD1. V shed 3 bases, J shed 2 bases, and the junction held 9 bases outside the gene matches. CDR3 size: 16 residues. CDR3 sequence reads: CASSFIWGQPNTEAFF. CDR3 DNA: TGTGCCAGCAGTTTCATTTGGGGACAGCCAAACACTGAAGCTTTCTTT.

This clone has only a few counts. This sequence joins TRBV25-1 and TRBJ2-7, with 10 bases fitting TRBD1. V gave up 10 bases and J gave up 3 bases; unmatched junction bases: 3. CDR1 and CDR2 from the germline V gene are MGHDK and SYGVNS. The length of the CDR3 is 12 residues. The DNA for the CDR3 is TGTGCCACCGGGACAGGGGTCTACGAGCAGTACTTC. This codes for CATGTGVYEQYF.

This clone was counted many times. A much larger clone is a single base away; this may be a read error. The chain employs TRBV29-1 and TRBJ2-1; no reliable D call. The CDR3 spans 12 residues. Germline V gives CDR1 SQVTM, CDR2 ANQGSEA. The V end lost 5 bases, the J end lost 9 bases, and 14 bases lay between the germline ends. Written as DNA, the CDR3 is TGCAGCGTTCCCTCGCCGGCCAGTGAGCAGTTCTTC. Translated, it gives CSVPSPASEQFF.

The chain recombines TRBV10-3 with TRBJ2-7; TRBD1 agrees at 7 bases. Trimming removed 4 bases from V and 3 bases from J; junction bases left unmatched: 12. There are 16 residues in the CDR3. Germline V gene sequence: CDR1 ENHRY, CDR2 SYGVKD. The CDR3 DNA follows: TGTGCCATCAGTGGGCGTATAGGGACAGAGGACTACGAGCAGTACTTC. This gives the protein CAISGRIGTEDYEQYF.

The chain uses TRBV29-1 and TRBJ2-3; 9 bases fit TRBD2. The germline gives CDR1 SQVTM, CDR2 ANQGSEA. CDR3 length: 15 residues. After removal of 6 bases from V and 5 bases from J, the junction contained 12 bases not matched to a gene. In DNA form, the CDR3 reads TGCAGCGTAGGGTGGCGGGAGGGAGCTGGAGATACGCAGTATTTT. Its protein is CSVGWREGAGDTQYF.

This clone is medium-sized (0.01 to 0.1%) within its sample. The V call is TRBV7-2, the J call TRBJ1-1; 10 bases agree with TRBD1. The CDR3 has 14 amino acids. CDR1 and CDR2 from the germline V gene are SGHTA and FQGNSA. V lost 3 bases, J lost 11 bases, and 9 bases stayed unmatched. The CDR3 sequence: CASSFRAGTGDAFF. The CDR3 region has the DNA TGTGCCAGCAGCTTTCGGGCCGGGACAGGGGATGCTTTCTTT.

A note on this clone: A read error may account for a junction end that differs from germline. This sequence joins TRBV7-9 and TRBJ2-4, with D hard to call. CDR1 SEHNR and CDR2 FQNEAQ come from the germline V gene (reference sequence). The CDR3 runs to 14 residues. CDR3 sequence reads: CASSTAASGDIKYF. The CDR3 DNA follows: TGTGCCAGTAGCACGGCCGCAAGTGGTGACATTAAGTACTTC.

In its sample, this clone ranks as medium-sized. As DNA, the CDR3 is TGCAGCGTTGGAGAGGGTGTAAGGACTGAAGCTTTCTTT. This gives the protein CSVGEGVRTEAFF. This rearrangement joins TRBV29-1 to TRBJ1-1; D ambiguous. In germline, CDR1 is SQVTM, CDR2 ANQGSEA. With 4 bases removed from V and 5 bases from J, the gap between germline ends came to 14 bases. This CDR3 spans 13 amino acids.

This clone was counted a few times. This clone may be a read error of a much larger clone one base away. This same CDR3 is encoded by further DNA sequences in the sample. This chain links TRBV3-1 with TRBJ1-2, with 8 positions matching TRBD1. The CDR3 is 16 residues long. The germline V gene encodes CDR1 LGHDT and CDR2 YNNKEL (reference sequence). CDR3 sequence reads: CASSQEYGTGFYGYTF. DNA of the CDR3: TGCGCCAGCAGCCAAGAGTACGGGACAGGATTCTATGGCTACACCTTC.

This chain joins TRBV5-4 and TRBJ2-1; 10 bases fit TRBD2. Germline trimming cut 3 bases from V and 4 bases from J; bases unmatched to any gene: 4. CDR3 length: 15 amino acids. Germline-derived CDR1 and CDR2 are SGHNT and YYREEE (reference sequence). This CDR3 is CASSSKREGYNEQFF. The CDR3, as DNA: TGTGCCAGCAGCTCAAAGCGGGAGGGTTACAATGAGCAGTTCTTC.

This clone was counted a few times. The V call is TRBV19, the J call TRBJ1-1; no reliable D call. The V end was cut by 2 bases, the J end by 3 bases, with 10 bases between. Germline loops: CDR1 LNHDA, CDR2 SQIVND (reference sequence). The CDR3 is 14 residues long. The CDR3: CASSIKIAHTEAFF. CDR3 nucleotide sequence: TGTGCCAGTAGTATAAAGATCGCCCACACTGAAGCTTTCTTT.

This clone was seen more than once but under ten times. This chain connects TRBV2 to TRBJ2-5, with D tentatively TRBD1 or TRBD2 (5 bases each). This CDR3 has 14 amino acids. The ends were cut back, 8 bases at V and 4 bases at J, with 17 bases in the middle. Per the germline V gene, CDR1 is SNHLY and CDR2 is FYNNEI. For the CDR3, the DNA is TGTGCCAGCCCCTCCCAGGGACGGCGAGAGACCCAGTACTTC. Translating it yields CASPSQGRRETQYF.

The sample holds many counts of this clone. The J gene is TRBJ2-1, the V gene TRBV11-3; D is undetermined. The V gene's germline CDR1 is SGHNT and CDR2 YENEEA. Trimming took 4 bases from V and 6 from J, leaving 7 bases between them. This CDR3 contains 12 residues. CDR3 amino acids: CASSWGPNEQFF. As DNA, the CDR3 is TGTGCCAGCAGCTGGGGTCCCAATGAGCAGTTCTTC.